The 11 T cell receptor beta chains reported below all come from one sample, sequenced in a study of technical replicates of blood from several donors. The protocol was immunoSEQ multiplex PCR, while the TCRdb copy is restricted to in-frame clones and leaves out a portion. Among around 76,000 clones listed, roughly 92% were seen once. Sequenced input: T cells isolated from PBMCs. These receptors came from a human donor in good health.

The genes are TRBV19 and TRBJ1-1; TRBD1 matches at 9 bases. The germline CDR1 and CDR2 sequences are LNHDA and SQIVND (reference sequence). The CDR3 consists of 14 residues. Germline trimming cut 6 bases from V and 6 bases from J; bases unmatched to any gene: 8. CDR3 DNA sequence: TGTGCCAGTAGCCGGGACAGGGAATTATCTGAAGCTTTCTTT. Translated, it gives CASSRDRELSEAFF.

The gene calls are TRBV5-4 and TRBJ2-1, with 9 nucleotides matching TRBD1. CDR3 size: 15 residues. Germline CDR1 and CDR2: SGHNT and YYREEE (reference sequence). V shed 2 bases and J 7 bases; nucleotides not matched to a gene: 7. Here the CDR3 reads CASSFTGQGFNEQFF. For the CDR3, the DNA is TGTGCCAGCAGCTTTACGGGACAGGGCTTTAATGAGCAGTTCTTC.

The V gene is TRBV27, the J gene TRBJ1-2; weak D call: TRBD1 (5 bases). V shed 6 bases and J shed 3 bases, with 8 bases lying between them. CDR1 MNHEY and CDR2 SMNVEV come from the germline V gene (reference sequence). CDR3 length: 12 amino acids. DNA for the CDR3: TGTGCCAGCAGGGACACGGACTATGGCTACACCTTC. This encodes CASRDTDYGYTF.

Points on this clone: The junction shows a germline mismatch at one end, possibly a read error. The chain combines TRBV2 with TRBJ2-7; D is perhaps TRBD1 (5 bases). The CDR3 loop spans 10 amino acids. Germline values: CDR1 SNHLY, CDR2 FYNNEI. This CDR3 reads CARSRQEQYF. Here the CDR3 DNA reads TGTGCCCGCAGTAGACAGGAGCAGTACTTC. The variable domain in full, with the rest retrieved from reference TRBV2 and TRBJ2-7, is EPEVTQTPSHQVTQMGQEVILRCVPISNHLYFYWYRQILGQKVEFLVSFYNNEISEKSEIFDDQFSVERPDGSNFTLKIRSTKLEDSAMYFCARSRQEQYFGPGTRLTVT.

The gene calls are TRBV19 and TRBJ1-1; no definite D call. This CDR3 comprises 13 residues. Germline assignment: CDR1 LNHDA and CDR2 SQIVND (reference sequence). With 4 bases removed from V and 3 bases from J, the gap between germline ends came to 9 bases. CDR3 amino acids: CASSNTADTEAFF. The CDR3 DNA reads as TGTGCCAGTAGTAATACAGCGGACACTGAAGCTTTCTTT.

The chain joins TRBV7-9 to TRBJ2-7; D perhaps matches TRBD1 (5 bases). The germline V gene has CDR1 SEHNR and CDR2 FQNEAQ (reference sequence). Trimming stripped 3 bases from V and 4 bases from J, with 10 bases between. The CDR3 is 13 residues long. This CDR3 reads CASSLRQKYEQYF. CDR3 DNA: TGTGCCAGCAGCTTGAGACAGAAATACGAGCAGTACTTC.

The genes are TRBV5-6 and TRBJ2-1; TRBD2 aligns across 10 bases. V lost 1 base, J lost 6 bases, and 10 bases stayed unmatched. CDR1 SGHDT and CDR2 YYEEEE come from the germline V gene. There are 17 residues in the CDR3. The CDR3 DNA follows: TGTGCCAGCAGCTTGTCCCCAGCGGGAGGGGCACTCAATGAGCAGTTCTTC. It is translated as CASSLSPAGGALNEQFF.

The count of this clone is one. This sequence joins TRBV9 and TRBJ1-1; D is uncertain. CDR3 size: 15 residues. Germline CDR1 and CDR2: SGDLS and YYNGEE. V lost 0 bases and J 0 bases, leaving 9 bases between the germline ends. The CDR3 nucleotides are TGTGCCAGCAGCGTAGGAGGGAGGGTGAACACTGAAGCTTTCTTT. As protein: CASSVGGRVNTEAFF.

The gene calls are TRBV9 and TRBJ2-1; 7 nucleotides align to TRBD2. After removal of 0 bases from V and 8 bases from J, the junction contained 5 bases not matched to a gene. Germline V gives CDR1 SGDLS, CDR2 YYNGEE. The length of the CDR3 is 14 residues. CDR3 coding DNA: TGTGCCAGCAGCGTAGTACTAGCGAGCGATGAGCAGTTCTTC. This encodes CASSVVLASDEQFF.

The chain carries TRBV10-3 and TRBJ2-7; 9 bases map to TRBD2. The germline CDR1 and CDR2 sequences are ENHRY and SYGVKD. This CDR3 has 15 residues. V was pared by 2 bases and J by 5 bases, with 7 bases of the junction left unmatched. CDR3 in DNA: TGTGCCATCAGTGAGGGAGCTAGCGGGAAAAACGAGCAGTACTTC. As protein: CAISEGASGKNEQYF.

This chain joins TRBV9 and TRBJ2-1; 8 bases align to TRBD2. This CDR3 is built from 15 residues. With 4 bases clipped from V and 0 bases from J, the junction kept 3 bases outside the gene matches. Germline values: CDR1 SGDLS, CDR2 YYNGEE. The CDR3 region is CASSPGGGSYNEQFF. The CDR3 bases are TGTGCCAGCAGCCCCGGGGGGGGCTCCTACAATGAGCAGTTCTTC.